This entry features one TCR beta chain sequence. Its specificity is unknown. This record belongs to a study of shared clonotypes between healthy human individuals. Points from the study as a whole: When compared with the clonotypes that were shared by all four sorted-subset donors, the non-shared clonotypes turned out to have lower generation probabilities. What rarefaction showed was incomplete sorted-subset sequencing despite large depth.

CDR1 is SGHRS and CDR2 is YFSETQ in the germline V gene. V shed 4 bases, J shed 3 bases, and the junction held 7 bases outside the gene matches. The CDR3 sequence is 15 residues long. The authors loaded 200 ng DNA, 28,000 or so T cell genomes, into sorted-subset replicate PCRs. The assay was immunoSEQ multiplex PCR, and TCRdb's table has in-frame clones only and misses some. Among roughly 2.6 million clones listed, approximately 92% were seen once. From CD4+ cells came CD45RA+ naive and CD45RA-negative memory subsets. V and J are TRBV5-1 and TRBJ2-7; the match to TRBD2 covers 10 bases. The receptor was isolated from a man younger than 30 in good health. The sequencing sample was made of naive CD4+ T cells sorted from blood. Subset here: CD45RA+ positively selected. The CDR3 loop is CASSGAGTSVYEQYF. DNA for the CDR3: TGCGCCAGCAGCGGGGCGGGGACTAGCGTCTACGAGCAGTACTTC.